The clone carrying this TCR beta chain was observed a single time. Its antigen is currently unknown. Method: immunoSEQ multiplex PCR; TCRdb's copy keeps in-frame clones and lacks some. The data show about 350,000 clones, with about 85% seen just once and roughly 3.1% held by the top ten. The data are from a study of Ad26.COV2.S vaccination and SARS-CoV-2 variants. General observations from the study: It is possible that the TCR breadth and depth analyses underestimated the total T cell responses. Reports say spike-specific CD8+ and CD4+ T cell responses covered substantial breadth after vaccination.

The CDR3 is made up of 14 amino acids. The germline V gene has CDR1 MNHEY and CDR2 SVGAGI. With 6 bases removed from V and 7 bases from J, the gap between germline ends came to 15 bases. Treatment indicated: 15 to 20 received Ad26.COV2.S at low or high dose, single or two shots; five or six received placebo; per-sample allocation not given. Specimen acquisition occurred on day 63 following the initial vaccine or placebo injection. This clonotype was obtained from a person aged 18-60 years who received the Ad26.COV2.S COVID-19 vaccine or a placebo. J is TRBJ2-2 and V is TRBV6-5; the D gene is possibly TRBD2 (6 bases). The starting material was peripheral blood, obtained in a trial of Ad26.COV2.S vaccine versus placebo. The CDR3 region is CASSPRRVGGELFF. The CDR3 DNA is TGTGCCAGCAGCCCACGGAGGGTCGGCGGGGAGCTGTTTTTT.